This T cell receptor beta chain stems from a study of immune evolution from preneoplasia to lung adenocarcinoma. Study-level results: Later-stage lesions appeared to have more T cells, more diversity, less clonality.

V was cut by 2 bases and J by 8 bases, with 6 bases left in between. The CDR3 extends over 12 amino acids. Germline V gene sequence: CDR1 MNHEY, CDR2 SMNVEV (reference sequence). As regards this clone: Its specificity is not known.

This table comes from immunoSEQ multiplex PCR, and its TCRdb copy is limited to in-frame clones, with some not included. Here the sample spans a few thousand clones, around 70% being singletons. The rearrangement joins TRBV27 to TRBJ1-4, with D perhaps matching TRBD1 (6 bases). This clonotype was sampled from a person aged 60-79 years with lung adenocarcinoma. Sequenced material: FFPE adjacent normal lung tissue. CDR3 residues: CASSLRGEKLFF. The CDR3 coding sequence is TGTGCCAGCAGTTTAAGGGGGGAAAAACTGTTTTTT.